Sequencing of this T cell receptor (beta chain) was carried out in a study of blood T cell repertoires in COVID-19. TCRdb's table, derived via immunoSEQ multiplex PCR, lists solely in-frame clones and lacks some. The table has 350,000 or so clones, about 88% seen once. The origin of this receptor is a woman aged 25 to 45 who had been exposed to COVID-19. The sequenced material came from PBMCs or T cells enriched from blood (not recorded which).

CDR3 protein: CATSDLLTNEQFF. CDR3 nucleotides: TGTGCCACCAGTGATTTGCTAACGAATGAGCAGTTCTTC. This rearrangement joins TRBV24-1 to TRBJ2-1, with no clear D. The germline V and J ends were trimmed by 0 bases and 7 bases, with 6 bases remaining between them. The germline V gene has CDR1 KGHDR and CDR2 SFDVKD. This CDR3 contains 13 residues.